This TCR beta chain originates from a study of beta chain features in type 1 diabetes. Study-level points and caveats: Moderate but significant shortening of TCRB CDR3s was recorded in all four CD4+ subsets from Type 1 diabetes patients.

Sorted populations were all over 95% pure. Expressed TCRB transcripts were sequenced after all isolated RNA was converted to cDNA. The table came from immunoSEQ multiplex PCR; TCRdb's copy has only in-frame clones and leaves some out. The data show about 160,000 clones, around 8% seen once. About this clone: Antigen unknown.

The CDR3 length is 14 residues. Germline lookup yields CDR1 SGHAT and CDR2 FQNNGV. The ends were cut back, 5 bases at V and 5 bases at J, with 15 bases in the middle. The source is a woman younger than 35 with type 1 diabetes. Sequencing input: central memory CD4+ T cells from blood. The chain combines TRBV11-2 with TRBJ1-2; possible D gene TRBD1, 6 bases. The CDR3 spells CASSTGQQGYGYTF. As DNA, the CDR3 is TGTGCCAGCAGCACCGGACAGCAGGGGTATGGCTACACCTTC.